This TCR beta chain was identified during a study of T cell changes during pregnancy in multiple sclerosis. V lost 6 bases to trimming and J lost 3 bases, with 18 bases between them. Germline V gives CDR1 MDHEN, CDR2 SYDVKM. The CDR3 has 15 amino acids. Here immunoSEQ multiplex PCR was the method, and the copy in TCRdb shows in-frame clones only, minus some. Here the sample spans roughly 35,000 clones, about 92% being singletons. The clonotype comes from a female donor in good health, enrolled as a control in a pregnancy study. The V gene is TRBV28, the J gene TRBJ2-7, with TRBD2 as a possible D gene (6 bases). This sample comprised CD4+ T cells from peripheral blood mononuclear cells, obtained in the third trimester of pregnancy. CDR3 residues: CASRQTTGLIYEQYF. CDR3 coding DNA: TGTGCCAGCAGACAAACAACGGGACTGATCTACGAGCAGTACTTC. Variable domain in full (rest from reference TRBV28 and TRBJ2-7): DVKVTQSSRYLVKRTGEKVFLECVQDMDHENMFWYRQDPGLGLRLIYFSYDVKMKEKGDIPEGYSVSREKKERFSLILESASTNQTSMYLCASRQTTGLIYEQYFGPGTRLTVT.